One sample yielded the 22 T cell receptor beta chains listed below, sequenced in a study of somatic mutations in cytotoxic T cells in rheumatoid arthritis. Repertoires were generated with immunoSEQ multiplex PCR, while TCRdb's copy carries only in-frame clones and drops some. Here the sample spans roughly 15,000 clones, around four fifths being singletons. The sequenced material came from CD8+ T cells sorted from blood. These receptors were collected from an adult with rheumatoid arthritis.

The chain employs TRBV5-1 and TRBJ1-3; no clear D gene. The germline V gene has CDR1 SGHRS and CDR2 YFSETQ. V lost 0 bases and J lost 0, with 10 bases in between. The CDR3 covers 16 residues. The CDR3 loop is CASSLAPHVSGNTIYF. The DNA of the CDR3 is TGCGCCAGCAGCTTGGCCCCACACGTCTCTGGAAACACCATATATTTT.

J is TRBJ1-6 and V is TRBV7-8, with 9 bases that match TRBD1. Looked up from germline, CDR1 is SGHVS and CDR2 is FQNEAQ. The CDR3 runs 16 residues. Trimming removed 4 bases from V and 6 bases from J; junction bases left unmatched: 7. CDR3 region: CASSWPDRGVNSPLHF. CDR3 nucleotide sequence: TGTGCCAGCAGCTGGCCGGACAGGGGTGTTAATTCACCCCTCCACTTT.

The V call is TRBV11-1, the J call TRBJ2-1; D is unclear. Between the trimmed V and J ends, which lost 5 bases and 4 bases, there was a span of 12 bases. The germline CDR1 and CDR2 sequences are SGHAT and FQDESV (reference sequence). The CDR3 loop spans 14 amino acids. For the CDR3, the DNA is TGTGCCAGCAGCCCGCAGCGTGGGTACAATGAGCAGTTCTTC. Translation gives CASSPQRGYNEQFF.

This rearrangement joins TRBV10-3 to TRBJ1-1, with D unresolved. CDR3 length: 15 residues. V was trimmed by 2 bases and J by 2 bases, leaving 12 bases between them. Germline lookup yields CDR1 ENHRY and CDR2 SYGVKD. This CDR3 is CAISEGPERNTEAFF. The CDR3 DNA is TGTGCCATCAGTGAGGGACCAGAAAGAAACACTGAAGCTTTCTTT.

This clone was seen just once. The chain links TRBV29-1 to TRBJ1-4; D is uncertain. The length of the CDR3 is 15 residues. Between the trimmed V and J ends, which lost 6 bases and 0 bases, there was a span of 14 bases. The germline CDR1 and CDR2 sequences are SQVTM and ANQGSEA. This chain's CDR3 is CSVPDPEATNEKLFF. The CDR3 region has the DNA TGCAGCGTCCCAGATCCCGAGGCAACTAATGAAAAACTGTTTTTT. The entire variable domain, with the rest obtained from reference TRBV29-1 and TRBJ1-4, is as follows: SAVISQKPSRDICQRGTSLTIQCQVDSQVTMMFWYRQQPGQSLTLIATANQGSEATYESGFVIDKFPISRPNLTFSTLTVSNMSPEDSSIYLCSVPDPEATNEKLFFGSGTQLSVL.

This sequence joins TRBV15 and TRBJ1-4, with D maybe TRBD1 (5 bases). The CDR3 is 15 amino acids. Trimming left V 1 base short and J 7 bases short, with 13 bases between. Per the germline V gene, CDR1 is LNHNV and CDR2 is YYDKDF (reference sequence). CDR3 sequence reads: CATSRVRGLGEKLFF. CDR3 DNA sequence: TGTGCCACCAGCAGAGTACGGGGGTTGGGTGAAAAACTGTTTTTT.

This clone was detected only a few times. The chain employs TRBV10-2 and TRBJ2-7; D call uncertain. The CDR3 extends over 14 amino acids. The V end lost 3 bases, the J end lost 2 bases, and 11 bases lay between the germline ends. The germline CDR1 and CDR2 sequences are WSHSY and SAAADI. The chain's CDR3 is CASSDTGRTYEQYF. The CDR3 region has the DNA TGCGCCAGCAGTGATACCGGGCGAACCTACGAGCAGTACTTC.

The rearrangement uses TRBV19 and TRBJ1-5, with D possibly being TRBD1 (6 bases). Germline-derived CDR1 and CDR2 are LNHDA and SQIVND (reference sequence). This CDR3 is 14 amino acids long. Trimming cost V 8 bases and J 4 bases, with 15 bases left between them. CDR3 sequence (DNA): TGTGCCAGTTCCTCCGGGACACCTAATCAGCCCCAGCATTTT. Amino acid sequence: CASSSGTPNQPQHF.

The chain employs TRBV5-6 and TRBJ1-1; 7 bases are shared with TRBD1. The V gene end was trimmed by 1 base and the J gene end by 2 bases; junction bases not matched to a gene: 5. CDR3 length: 15 amino acids. The germline V gene has CDR1 SGHDT and CDR2 YYEEEE. The CDR3 sequence: CASSLISGGNTEAFF. The CDR3, as DNA: TGTGCCAGCAGCTTGATTTCAGGGGGTAACACTGAAGCTTTCTTT.

The chain carries TRBV7-9 and TRBJ1-2, with TRBD1 matching over 9 bases. This CDR3 comprises 16 residues. Germline V lookup: CDR1 SEHNR, CDR2 FQNEAQ (reference sequence). Trimming at V came to 5 bases and at J to 4 bases, leaving 11 bases not matched to a gene. DNA for the CDR3: TGTGCCAGCAGCACCGGGACAGGGATGGGTGTCTATGGCTACACCTTC. This codes for CASSTGTGMGVYGYTF.

The rearrangement joins TRBV5-5 to TRBJ2-7, with TRBD1 identical over 9 bases. The CDR3 length is 13 residues. V shed 4 bases, J shed 6 bases, and the junction held 5 bases outside the gene matches. Germline V gives CDR1 SGHKS, CDR2 YYEKEE (reference sequence). The CDR3 loop reads CASSIGQGPEQYF. In DNA form, the CDR3 reads TGTGCCAGCAGCATCGGACAGGGGCCCGAGCAGTACTTC.

The chain carries TRBV19 and TRBJ1-1; D call uncertain. The V and J ends lost 5 bases and 1 base respectively, with 11 bases between them. This CDR3 contains 14 residues. Germline-derived CDR1 and CDR2 are LNHDA and SQIVND (reference sequence). The CDR3 coding sequence is TGTGCCAGTAGTGAGCCGCTGAAGAACACTGAAGCTTTCTTT. Protein: CASSEPLKNTEAFF.

The rearrangement uses TRBV5-6 and TRBJ2-5, with TRBD2 matching 7 bases. Unmatched junction bases numbered 2, after V lost 2 bases and J lost 4 bases. The CDR3 has 13 amino acids. Germline CDR1 and CDR2: SGHDT and YYEEEE. The CDR3 protein is CASSLPGGETQYF. CDR3 in DNA: TGTGCCAGCAGCTTACCGGGGGGAGAGACCCAGTACTTC. The whole variable domain, remainder taken from reference TRBV5-6 and TRBJ2-5, is DAGVTQSPTHLIKTRGQQVTLRCSPKSGHDTVSWYQQALGQGPQFIFQYYEEEERQRGNFPDRFSGHQFPNYSSELNVNALLLGDSALYLCASSLPGGETQYFGPGTRLLVL.

The rearrangement joins TRBV9 to TRBJ1-2; unclear D gene. In germline, CDR1 is SGDLS, CDR2 YYNGEE. The CDR3 contains 17 residues. The germline V and J ends were trimmed by 3 bases and 2 bases, with 20 bases remaining between them. The CDR3 DNA sequence: TGTGCCAGCAGCGACAGCCTTAGGGCACCTCGGAACTATGGCTACACCTTC. The encoded protein is CASSDSLRAPRNYGYTF. Supplemented by reference TRBV9 and TRBJ1-2, the full variable domain reads DSGVTQTPKHLITATGQRVTLRCSPRSGDLSVYWYQQSLDQGLQFLIQYYNGEERAKGNILERFSAQQFPDLHSELNLSSLELGDSALYFCASSDSLRAPRNYGYTFGSGTRLTVV.

V is TRBV5-1 and J is TRBJ2-1, with 11 bases aligning to TRBD2. The CDR3 covers 15 residues. The junction had 5 bases not matched to a gene; V was cut back by 2 bases and J by 7 bases. In germline, CDR1 is SGHRS, CDR2 YFSETQ. Written as DNA, the CDR3 is TGCGCCAGCAGCTTTAGCGGGGGGGCGCTTAATGAGCAGTTCTTC. Protein sequence: CASSFSGGALNEQFF.

This clone turned up a few times. This chain uses TRBV7-8 with TRBJ1-2; D is unclear. Between the trimmed V and J ends, which lost 0 bases and 4 bases, there was a span of 6 bases. Germline assignment: CDR1 SGHVS and CDR2 FQNEAQ. CDR3 length equals 13 residues. CDR3 in DNA: TGTGCCAGCAGCTTAGCGGGATTCTATGGCTACACCTTC. Residues: CASSLAGFYGYTF.

This rearrangement joins TRBV27 to TRBJ1-2, with D tentatively TRBD1 (5 bases). From germline, CDR1 is MNHEY and CDR2 SMNVEV (reference sequence). CDR3 size: 12 residues. V was trimmed by 6 bases and J by 3 bases, leaving 8 bases between them. CDR3: CASSDSDYGYTF. CDR3 nucleotides: TGTGCCAGCAGCGACAGCGACTATGGCTACACCTTC.

This clone was detected only once. V usage is TRBV7-9 and J usage is TRBJ2-4; D may correspond to TRBD1 or TRBD2 (6 bases each). The germline gives CDR1 SEHNR, CDR2 FQNEAQ (reference sequence). The CDR3 has 16 residues. V lost 1 base and J lost 0, with 10 bases in between. CDR3 sequence: CASSLVRGLAKNIQYF. The CDR3 region has the DNA TGTGCCAGCAGCTTAGTACGGGGGCTAGCCAAAAACATTCAGTACTTC.

The rearrangement links TRBV5-5 to TRBJ1-1; 9 bases match TRBD1. Looked up from germline, CDR1 is SGHKS and CDR2 is YYEKEE (reference sequence). The CDR3 has 12 amino acids. Losses at the gene ends were 4 bases for V and 8 bases for J; bases not matched to a gene: 3. The CDR3 region has the DNA TGTGCCAGCAGCCGGACAGGGGCAGAAGCTTTCTTT. It specifies CASSRTGAEAFF. The variable domain in full, with the rest retrieved from reference TRBV5-5 and TRBJ1-1, is DAGVTQSPTHLIKTRGQQVTLRCSPISGHKSVSWYQQVLGQGPQFIFQYYEKEERGRGNFPDRFSARQFPNYSSELNVNALLLGDSALYLCASSRTGAEAFFGQGTRLTVV.

This clone was detected once. The chain carries TRBV7-9 and TRBJ2-1; 9 bases agree with TRBD1. Germline V gene data show CDR1 as SEHNR and CDR2 as FQNEAQ (reference sequence). The CDR3 loop spans 16 amino acids. Germline trimming cut 7 bases from V and 8 bases from J; bases unmatched to any gene: 15. CDR3 nucleotides: TGTGCCAGCAACAGACCGATGGACAGGGGAGTGGATGAGCAGTTCTTC. This codes for CASNRPMDRGVDEQFF.

The chain employs TRBV28 and TRBJ2-7; D may be TRBD1 (6 bases). Germline V gene sequence: CDR1 MDHEN, CDR2 SYDVKM. The CDR3 runs to 15 residues. V was pared by 1 base and J by 4 bases, with 14 bases between. CDR3 in amino acids: CASSLSWGRGYEQYV. CDR3 coding DNA: TGTGCCAGCAGTTTATCTTGGGGGCGCGGATACGAGCAGTACGTC.

This chain uses TRBV7-8 with TRBJ2-5; 7 nucleotides agree with TRBD1. Germline assignment: CDR1 SGHVS and CDR2 FQNEAQ. The CDR3 has 13 residues. V was clipped by 10 bases and J by 5 bases; unmatched bases: 10. The CDR3 bases are TGTGCCACCGGGCCTGGGACAGTGGAGACCCAGTACTTC. Its protein product is CATGPGTVETQYF.